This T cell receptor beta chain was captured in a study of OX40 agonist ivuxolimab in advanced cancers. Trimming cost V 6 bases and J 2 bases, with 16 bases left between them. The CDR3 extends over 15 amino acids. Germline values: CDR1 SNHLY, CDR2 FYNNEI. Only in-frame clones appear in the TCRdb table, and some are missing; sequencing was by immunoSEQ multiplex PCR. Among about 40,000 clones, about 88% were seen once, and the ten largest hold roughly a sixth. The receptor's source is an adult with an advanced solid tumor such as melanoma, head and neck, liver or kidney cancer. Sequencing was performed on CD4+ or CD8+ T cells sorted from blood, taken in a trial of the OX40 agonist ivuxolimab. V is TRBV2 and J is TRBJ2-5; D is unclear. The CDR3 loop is CASSEAAGIQETQYF. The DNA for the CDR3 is TGTGCCAGCAGCGAGGCAGCAGGTATACAAGAGACCCAGTACTTC.